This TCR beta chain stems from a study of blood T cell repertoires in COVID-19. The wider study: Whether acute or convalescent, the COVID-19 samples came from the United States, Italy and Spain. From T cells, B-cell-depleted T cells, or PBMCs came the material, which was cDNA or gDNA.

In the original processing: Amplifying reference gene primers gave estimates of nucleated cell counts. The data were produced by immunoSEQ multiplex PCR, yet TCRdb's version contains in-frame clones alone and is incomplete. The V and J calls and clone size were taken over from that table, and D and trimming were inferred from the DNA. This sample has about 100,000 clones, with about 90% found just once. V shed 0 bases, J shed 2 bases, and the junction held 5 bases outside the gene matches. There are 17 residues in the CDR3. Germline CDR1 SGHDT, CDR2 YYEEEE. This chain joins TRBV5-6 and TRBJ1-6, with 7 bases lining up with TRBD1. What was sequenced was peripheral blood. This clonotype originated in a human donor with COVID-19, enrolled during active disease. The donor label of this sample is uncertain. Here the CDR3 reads CASSLGRGSTYNSPLHF. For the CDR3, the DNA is TGTGCCAGCAGCTTGGGCAGGGGGAGTACCTATAATTCACCCCTCCACTTT.